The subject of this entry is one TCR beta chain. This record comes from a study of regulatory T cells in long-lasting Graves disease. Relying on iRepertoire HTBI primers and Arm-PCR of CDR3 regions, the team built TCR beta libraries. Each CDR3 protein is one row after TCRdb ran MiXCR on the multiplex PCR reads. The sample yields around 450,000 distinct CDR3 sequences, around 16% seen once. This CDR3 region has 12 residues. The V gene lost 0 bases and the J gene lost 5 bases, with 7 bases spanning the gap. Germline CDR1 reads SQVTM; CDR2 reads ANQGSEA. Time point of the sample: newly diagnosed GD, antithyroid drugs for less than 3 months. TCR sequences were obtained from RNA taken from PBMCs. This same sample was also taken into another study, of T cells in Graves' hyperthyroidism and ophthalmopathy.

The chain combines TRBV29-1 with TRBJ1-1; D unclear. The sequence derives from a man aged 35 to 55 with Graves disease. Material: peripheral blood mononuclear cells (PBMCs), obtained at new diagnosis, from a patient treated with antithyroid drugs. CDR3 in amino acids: CSVEETDTEAFF. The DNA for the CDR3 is TGCAGCGTTGAAGAGACGGATACTGAAGCTTTCTTT. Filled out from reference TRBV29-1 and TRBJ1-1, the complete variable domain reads SAVISQKPSRDICQRGTSLTIQCQVDSQVTMMFWYRQQPGQSLTLIATANQGSEATYESGFVIDKFPISRPNLTFSTLTVSNMSPEDSSIYLCSVEETDTEAFFGQGTRLTVV.